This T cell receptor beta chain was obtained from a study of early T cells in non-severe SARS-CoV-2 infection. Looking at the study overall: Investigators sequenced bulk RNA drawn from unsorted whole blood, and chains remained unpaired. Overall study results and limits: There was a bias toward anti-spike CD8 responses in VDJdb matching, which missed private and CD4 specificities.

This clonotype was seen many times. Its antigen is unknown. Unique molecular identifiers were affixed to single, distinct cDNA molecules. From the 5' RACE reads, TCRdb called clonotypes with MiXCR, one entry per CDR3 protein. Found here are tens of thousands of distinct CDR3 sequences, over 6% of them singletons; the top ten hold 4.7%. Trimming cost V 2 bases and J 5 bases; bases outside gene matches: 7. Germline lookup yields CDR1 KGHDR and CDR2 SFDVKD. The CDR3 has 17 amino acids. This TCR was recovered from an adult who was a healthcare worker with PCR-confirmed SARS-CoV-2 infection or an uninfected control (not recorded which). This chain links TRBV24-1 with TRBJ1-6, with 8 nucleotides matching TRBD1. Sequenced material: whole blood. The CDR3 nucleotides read TGTGCCACCAGTGATTCGGGGACAGGAGGGAATAATTCACCCCTCCACTTT. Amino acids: CATSDSGTGGNNSPLHF.